This T cell receptor beta chain was sequenced in a study of CD8+ T cells in alopecia areata. Study-wide results and caveats: Greater clonality was observed in lesional scalp samples, especially alopecia totalis/universalis, versus normal scalp.

Once RNA had been extracted, it was reverse transcribed into cDNA to act as the sequencing template. Sequencing was performed with immunoSEQ multiplex PCR; in TCRdb, only in-frame clones are kept and a portion is missing. The sample carries over 150,000 clones, more than 50% recorded once. CDR1 is SGHDN and CDR2 is FVKESK in the germline V gene. This CDR3 region has 14 residues. The ends lost 8 bases at V and 7 bases at J; junction bases unmatched: 11. Regarding this clone: Antigen: not known.

The chain joins TRBV14 to TRBJ2-1; 7 bases are a match to TRBD2. Sequences were obtained from CD8+ T cells sorted from blood. This TCR was sampled from a human donor in good health. CDR3 DNA: TGTGCCAGCTCCGGGACTAATCAGCGGAATGAGCAGTTCTTC. Translated, it gives CASSGTNQRNEQFF.